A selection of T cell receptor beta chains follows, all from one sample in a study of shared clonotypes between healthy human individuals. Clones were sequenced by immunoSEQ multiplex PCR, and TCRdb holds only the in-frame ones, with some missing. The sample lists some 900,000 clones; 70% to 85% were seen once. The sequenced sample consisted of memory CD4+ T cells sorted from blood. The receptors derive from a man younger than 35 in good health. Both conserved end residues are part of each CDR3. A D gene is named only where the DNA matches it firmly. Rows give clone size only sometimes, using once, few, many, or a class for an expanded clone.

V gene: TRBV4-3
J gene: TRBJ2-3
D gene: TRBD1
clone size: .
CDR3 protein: CASSQEARGLDTQYF
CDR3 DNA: TGCGCCAGCAGCCAAGAGGCCAGGGGGCTCGATACGCAGTATTTT

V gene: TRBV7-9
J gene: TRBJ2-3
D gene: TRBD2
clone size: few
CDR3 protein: CASSFNSGGTGDTQYF
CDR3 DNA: TGTGCCAGCAGCTTTAATAGCGGGGGGACCGGGGATACGCAGTATTTT

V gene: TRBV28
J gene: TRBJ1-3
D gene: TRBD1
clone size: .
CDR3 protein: CASSGQASFSGNTIYF
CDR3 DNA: TGTGCCAGCAGCGGACAGGCGTCCTTTTCTGGAAACACCATATATTTT

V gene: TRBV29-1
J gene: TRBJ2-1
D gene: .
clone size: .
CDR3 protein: CSVEKGGHNEQFF
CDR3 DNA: TGCAGCGTTGAAAAGGGGGGTCACAATGAGCAGTTCTTC

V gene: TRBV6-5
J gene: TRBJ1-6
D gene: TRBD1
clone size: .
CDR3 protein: CASSYSQGGKGSPLHF
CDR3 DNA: TGTGCCAGCAGTTACTCTCAGGGGGGGAAGGGTTCACCCCTCCACTTT

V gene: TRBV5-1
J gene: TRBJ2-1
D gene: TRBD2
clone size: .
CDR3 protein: CASSLEASGYDEQFF
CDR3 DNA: TGCGCCAGCAGCTTGGAAGCTAGCGGGTACGATGAGCAGTTCTTC

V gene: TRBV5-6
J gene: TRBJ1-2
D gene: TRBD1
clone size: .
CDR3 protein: CASSLEPSGTDLNYGYTF
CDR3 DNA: TGTGCCAGCAGCTTGGAACCTTCCGGGACAGATTTAAACTATGGCTACACCTTC

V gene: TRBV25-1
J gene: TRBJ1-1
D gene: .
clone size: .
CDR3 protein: CASKGLGWTEAFF
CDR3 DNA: TGTGCCAGCAAAGGTTTGGGGTGGACTGAAGCTTTCTTT

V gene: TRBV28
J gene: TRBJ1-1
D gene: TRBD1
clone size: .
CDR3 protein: CASSSTGEATNTEAFF
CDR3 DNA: TGTGCCAGCAGTTCCACAGGGGAGGCGACGAACACTGAAGCTTTCTTT

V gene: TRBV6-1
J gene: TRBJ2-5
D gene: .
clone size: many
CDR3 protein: CASRRDYQETQYF
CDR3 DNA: TGTGCCAGCAGGAGGGACTACCAAGAGACCCAGTACTTC

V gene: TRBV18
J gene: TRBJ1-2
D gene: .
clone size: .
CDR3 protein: CASSPNEGEIGGYTF
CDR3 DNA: TGTGCCAGCTCACCGAATGAGGGAGAAATCGGTGGCTACACCTTC

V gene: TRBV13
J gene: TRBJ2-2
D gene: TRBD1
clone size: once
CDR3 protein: CASSTQRTGNTGELFF
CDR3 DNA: TGTGCCAGCAGCACGCAACGGACAGGGAACACCGGGGAGCTGTTTTTT

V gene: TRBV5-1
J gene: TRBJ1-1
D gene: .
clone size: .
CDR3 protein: CASSFGGPVNTEAFF
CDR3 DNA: TGCGCCAGCAGCTTCGGGGGACCCGTGAACACTGAAGCTTTCTTT

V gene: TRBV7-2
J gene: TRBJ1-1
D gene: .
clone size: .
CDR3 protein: CASSLAGLGRSFF
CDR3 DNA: TGTGCCAGCAGCTTAGCAGGGTTAGGGAGGTCTTTCTTT

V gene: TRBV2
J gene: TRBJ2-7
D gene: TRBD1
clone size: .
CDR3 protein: CASTGQSYEQYF
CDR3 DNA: TGTGCCAGCACGGGACAGAGCTACGAGCAGTACTTC

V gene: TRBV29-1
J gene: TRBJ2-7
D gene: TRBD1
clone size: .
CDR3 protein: CSVDGQGDEQYF
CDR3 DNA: TGCAGCGTTGACGGACAGGGTGACGAGCAGTACTTC

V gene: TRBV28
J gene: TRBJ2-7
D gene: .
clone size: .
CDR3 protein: CASNPPRGTYEQYF
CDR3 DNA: TGTGCCAGCAACCCGCCACGAGGTACCTACGAGCAGTACTTC

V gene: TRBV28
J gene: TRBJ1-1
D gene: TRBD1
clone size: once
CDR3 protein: CASSRGLNTEAFF
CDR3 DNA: TGTGCCAGCAGTAGGGGGCTGAACACTGAAGCTTTCTTT

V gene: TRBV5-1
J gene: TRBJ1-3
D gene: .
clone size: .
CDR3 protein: CASSHEGASGNTIYF
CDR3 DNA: TGCGCCTCAAGCCACGAGGGCGCCTCTGGAAACACCATATATTTT

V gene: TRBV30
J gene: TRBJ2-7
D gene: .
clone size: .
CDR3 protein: CAWSVDPYEQYF
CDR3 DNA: TGTGCCTGGAGTGTAGACCCCTACGAGCAGTACTTC

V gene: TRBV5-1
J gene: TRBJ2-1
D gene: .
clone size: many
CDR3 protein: CASSPLNIGNSYNEQFF
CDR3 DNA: TGCGCCAGCAGCCCTCTGAATATTGGGAACTCCTACAATGAGCAGTTCTTC

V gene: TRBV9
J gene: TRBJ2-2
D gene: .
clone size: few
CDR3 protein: CASRKANTGELFF
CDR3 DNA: TGTGCCAGCAGGAAGGCAAACACCGGGGAGCTGTTTTTT

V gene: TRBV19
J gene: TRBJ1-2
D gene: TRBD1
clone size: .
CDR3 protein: CASSARQGPNYGYTF
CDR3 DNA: TGTGCCAGTAGTGCCCGACAGGGACCGAACTATGGCTACACCTTC

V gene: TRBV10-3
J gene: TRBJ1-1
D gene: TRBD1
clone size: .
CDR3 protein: CAISTGGVGAFF
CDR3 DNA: TGTGCCATCAGTACAGGGGGCGTCGGAGCTTTCTTT

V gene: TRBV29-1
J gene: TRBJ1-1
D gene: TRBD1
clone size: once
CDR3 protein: CSVVGRQGSTEAFF
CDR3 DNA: TGCAGCGTTGTGGGCCGACAGGGGTCGACTGAAGCTTTCTTT

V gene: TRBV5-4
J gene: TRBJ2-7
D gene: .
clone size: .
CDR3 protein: CASSLGDAYEQYF
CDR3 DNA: TGTGCCAGCAGCTTGGGGGACGCCTACGAGCAGTACTTC

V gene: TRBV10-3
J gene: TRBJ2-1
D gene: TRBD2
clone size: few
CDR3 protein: CAISGGTSGYEQFF
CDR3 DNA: TGTGCCATCAGTGGAGGGACTAGCGGGTACGAGCAGTTCTTC